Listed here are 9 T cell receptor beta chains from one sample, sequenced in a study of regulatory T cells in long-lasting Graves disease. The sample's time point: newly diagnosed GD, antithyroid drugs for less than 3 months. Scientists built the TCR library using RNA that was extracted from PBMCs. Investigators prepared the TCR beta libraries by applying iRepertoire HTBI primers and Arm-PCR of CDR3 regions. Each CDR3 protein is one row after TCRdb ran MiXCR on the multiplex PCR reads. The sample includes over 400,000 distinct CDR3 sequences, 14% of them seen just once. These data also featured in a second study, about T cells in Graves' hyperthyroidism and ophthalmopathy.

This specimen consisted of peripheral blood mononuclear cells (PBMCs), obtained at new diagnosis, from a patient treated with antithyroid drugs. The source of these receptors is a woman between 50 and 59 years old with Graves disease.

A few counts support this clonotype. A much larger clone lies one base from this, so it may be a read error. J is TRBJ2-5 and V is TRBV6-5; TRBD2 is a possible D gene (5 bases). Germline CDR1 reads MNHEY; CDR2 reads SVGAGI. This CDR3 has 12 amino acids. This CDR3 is CACSYSGETQYF. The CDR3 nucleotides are TGTGCCTGCAGTTACTCGGGGGAGACCCAGTACTTC.

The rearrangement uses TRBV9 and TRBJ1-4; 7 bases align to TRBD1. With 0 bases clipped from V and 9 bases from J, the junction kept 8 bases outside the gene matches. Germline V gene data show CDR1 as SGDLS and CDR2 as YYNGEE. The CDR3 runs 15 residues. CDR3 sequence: CASSVETGLGKKLFF. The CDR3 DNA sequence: TGTGCCAGCAGCGTAGAGACAGGGCTTGGAAAAAAACTGTTTTTT.

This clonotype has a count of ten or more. CDR3 coding DNA: TGTGCCAGTAACCAGGGACAGAACTACAATGAGCAGTTCTTC. It specifies CASNQGQNYNEQFF. The chain uses TRBV2 and TRBJ2-1, with 7 nucleotides matching TRBD1. The germline CDR1 and CDR2 sequences are SNHLY and FYNNEI. The J segment lost 3 bases and the V segment lost 9 bases, leaving 8 bases of the junction unmatched. This CDR3 region has 14 residues. Full variable domain (outside the CDR3, taken from reference TRBV2 and TRBJ2-1): EPEVTQTPSHQVTQMGQEVILRCVPISNHLYFYWYRQILGQKVEFLVSFYNNEISEKSEIFDDQFSVERPDGSNFTLKIRSTKLEDSAMYFCASNQGQNYNEQFFGPGTRLTVL.

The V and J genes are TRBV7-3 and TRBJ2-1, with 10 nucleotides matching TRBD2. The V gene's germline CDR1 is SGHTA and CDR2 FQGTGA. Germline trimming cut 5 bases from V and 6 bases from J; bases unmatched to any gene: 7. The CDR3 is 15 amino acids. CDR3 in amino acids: CASSETSGYPNEQFF. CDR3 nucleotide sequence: TGTGCCAGCAGCGAGACTAGCGGGTATCCCAATGAGCAGTTCTTC.

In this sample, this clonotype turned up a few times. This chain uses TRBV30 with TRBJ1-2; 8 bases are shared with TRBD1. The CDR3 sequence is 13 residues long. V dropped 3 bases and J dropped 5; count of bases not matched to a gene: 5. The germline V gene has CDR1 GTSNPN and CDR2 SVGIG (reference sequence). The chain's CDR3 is CAWRTTGEYGYTF. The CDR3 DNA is TGTGCCTGGAGAACGACAGGGGAGTATGGCTACACCTTC.

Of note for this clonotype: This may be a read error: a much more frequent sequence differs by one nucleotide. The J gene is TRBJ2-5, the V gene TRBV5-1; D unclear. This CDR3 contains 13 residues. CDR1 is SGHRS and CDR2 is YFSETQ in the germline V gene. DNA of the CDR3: TGCGCCAGCAGCTTGGAGGGCCAAGAGACCCAGTGCTTC. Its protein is CASSLEGQETQCF.

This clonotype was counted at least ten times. The CDR3 nucleotides are TGTGCCAGCAGCGACCCTGGGGGTTTGCAACTGATCGGGGAGCTGTTTTTT. Translating it yields CASSDPGGLQLIGELFF. This chain joins TRBV7-2 and TRBJ2-2; TRBD1 or TRBD2 may be the D gene (5 bases each). Per germline, CDR1 SGHTA and CDR2 FQGNSA. V was cut by 5 bases and J by 7 bases, with 23 bases left in between. CDR3 length: 17 residues. Based on the CDR3 plus reference TRBV7-2 and TRBJ2-2, the full variable domain is GAGVSQSPSNKVTEKGKDVELRCDPISGHTALYWYRQSLGQGLEFLIYFQGNSAPDKSGLPSDRFSAERTGGSVSTLTIQRTQQEDSAVYLCASSDPGGLQLIGELFFGEGSRLTVL.

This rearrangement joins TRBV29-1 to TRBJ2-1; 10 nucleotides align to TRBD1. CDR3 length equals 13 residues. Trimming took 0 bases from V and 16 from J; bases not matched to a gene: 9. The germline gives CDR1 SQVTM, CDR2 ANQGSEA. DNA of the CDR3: TGCAGCGTTGAAGAGGGGGGAGACAGGGGGCTTTTCTTC. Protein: CSVEEGGDRGLFF.

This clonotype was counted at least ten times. The CDR3 bases are TGTGCCAGCAGTGAACCGGCGAACACTGAAGCTTTCTTT. Residues: CASSEPANTEAFF. This chain connects TRBV6-2 or TRBV6-3 to TRBJ1-1; D ambiguous. The V end lost 5 bases, the J end lost 1 base, and 8 bases lay between the germline ends. Germline V gives CDR1 MNHEY, CDR2 SVGEGT. This CDR3 is 13 amino acids long.